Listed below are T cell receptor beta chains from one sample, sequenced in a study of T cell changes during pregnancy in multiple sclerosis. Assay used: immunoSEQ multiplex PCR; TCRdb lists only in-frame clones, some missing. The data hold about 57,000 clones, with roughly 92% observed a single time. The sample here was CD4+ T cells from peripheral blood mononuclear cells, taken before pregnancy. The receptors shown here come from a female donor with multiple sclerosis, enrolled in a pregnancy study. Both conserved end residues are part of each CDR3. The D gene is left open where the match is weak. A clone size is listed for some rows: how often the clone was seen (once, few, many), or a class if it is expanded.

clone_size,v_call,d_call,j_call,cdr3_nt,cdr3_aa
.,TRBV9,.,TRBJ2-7,TGTGCCAGCAGCGTAGAGGTGGAGACTTACGAGCAGTACTTC,CASSVEVETYEQYF
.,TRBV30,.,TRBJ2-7,TGTGCCTGGACGGGTGGTGTGGGAGGCCCATCCTACGAGCAGTACTTC,CAWTGGVGGPSYEQYF
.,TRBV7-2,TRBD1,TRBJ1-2,TGTGCCAGCAGCTCCCCAGCGGGACAGGGGTCCTATGGCTACACCTTC,CASSSPAGQGSYGYTF
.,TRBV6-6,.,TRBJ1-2,TGTGCCAGCAGCCTACAGGGTAACTATGGCTACACCTTC,CASSLQGNYGYTF
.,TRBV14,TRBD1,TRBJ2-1,TGTGCCAGTAGGGGACAGGGGGACTCCTACAATGAGCAGTTCTTC,CASRGQGDSYNEQFF
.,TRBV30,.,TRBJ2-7,TGTGCCTGGAGTCGACAGAACTCCTACGAGCAGTACTTC,CAWSRQNSYEQYF
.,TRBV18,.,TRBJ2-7,TGTGCCAGCTCACCCAAGACAGGCGGTGGGGACGAGCAGTACTTC,CASSPKTGGGDEQYF
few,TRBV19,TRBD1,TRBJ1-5,TGTGCCAGTAGTAGGGACAGAAATCAGCCCCAGCATTTT,CASSRDRNQPQHF
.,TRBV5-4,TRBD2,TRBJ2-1,TGTGCCAGCAGCCCTGATGGCCCCGGGACTACCTACAATGAGCAGTTCTTC,CASSPDGPGTTYNEQFF
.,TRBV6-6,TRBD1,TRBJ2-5,TGTGCCAGCAGTTATGGGACAGGGGGCGAGGAGACCCAGTACTTC,CASSYGTGGEETQYF
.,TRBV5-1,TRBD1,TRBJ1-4,TGCGCCAGCAGCCCCTGGACAGGCGATGAAAAACTGTTTTTT,CASSPWTGDEKLFF
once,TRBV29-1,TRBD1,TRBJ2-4,TGCAGCCCCCACTCGACAGGGGGTCACATTCAGTACTTC,CSPHSTGGHIQYF
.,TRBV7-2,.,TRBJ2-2,TGTGCCAGCAGGGCCGGGACAACTAACACCGGGGAGCTGTTTTTT,CASRAGTTNTGELFF
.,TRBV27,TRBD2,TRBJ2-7,TGTGCCAGCAGTCCACTCGACGGACTAGCGGGAGCCTACGAGCAGTACTTC,CASSPLDGLAGAYEQYF
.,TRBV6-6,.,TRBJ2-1,TGTGCCAGCAGTTACTCGGGCAGGGGCAATGAGCAGTTCTTC,CASSYSGRGNEQFF
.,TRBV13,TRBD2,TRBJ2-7,TGTGCCAGCAGCCCCTCGGGGGGGGTGTTGTACGAGCAGTACTTC,CASSPSGGVLYEQYF
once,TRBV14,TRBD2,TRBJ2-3,TGTGCCAGCAGCCCCGGGCTAGCGGGAATGGGAGATACGCAGTATTTT,CASSPGLAGMGDTQYF
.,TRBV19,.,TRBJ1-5,TGTGCCAGTATAAGGTTGATATTAGCAAATCAGCCCCAGCATTTT,CASIRLILANQPQHF
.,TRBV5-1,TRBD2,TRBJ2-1,TGCGCCAGCAGCTCCCTCTCTGGGCTAGCGGGAGGTAATGAGCAGTTCTTC,CASSSLSGLAGGNEQFF
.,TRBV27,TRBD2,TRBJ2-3,TGTGCCAGCAGTTTCCTAGCGGGAGGGCCGGATACGCAGTATTTT,CASSFLAGGPDTQYF
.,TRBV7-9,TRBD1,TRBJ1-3,TGTGCCAGCAGCCTACCGCAGGGGGGCAGCGTCTCTGGAAACACCATATATTTT,CASSLPQGGSVSGNTIYF
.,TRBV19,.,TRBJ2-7,TGTGCCAGTAGTTACACATTCTCCTACGAGCAGTACTTC,CASSYTFSYEQYF
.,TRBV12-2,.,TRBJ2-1,TGTGCAAGTCGCTTAGCGCTGTGCGGGAGGCCCTACAATGAGCAGTTCTTC,CASRLALCGRPYNEQFF